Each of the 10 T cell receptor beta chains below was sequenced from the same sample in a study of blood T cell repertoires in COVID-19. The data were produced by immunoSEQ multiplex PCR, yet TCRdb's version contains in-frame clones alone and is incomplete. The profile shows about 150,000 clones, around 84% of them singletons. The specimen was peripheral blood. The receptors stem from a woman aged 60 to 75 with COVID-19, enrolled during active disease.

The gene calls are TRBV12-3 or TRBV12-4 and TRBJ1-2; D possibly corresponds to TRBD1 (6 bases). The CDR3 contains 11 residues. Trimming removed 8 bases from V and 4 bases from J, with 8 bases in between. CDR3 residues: CASGGAYGYTF. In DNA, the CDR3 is TGTGCCAGCGGGGGGGCCTATGGCTACACCTTC.

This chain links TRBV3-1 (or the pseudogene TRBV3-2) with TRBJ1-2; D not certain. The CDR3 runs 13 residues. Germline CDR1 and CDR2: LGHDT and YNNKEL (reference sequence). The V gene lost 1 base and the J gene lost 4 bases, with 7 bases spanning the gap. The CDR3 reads CASSQGGFYGYTF. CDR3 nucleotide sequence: TGTGCCAGCAGCCAAGGAGGGTTCTATGGCTACACCTTC.

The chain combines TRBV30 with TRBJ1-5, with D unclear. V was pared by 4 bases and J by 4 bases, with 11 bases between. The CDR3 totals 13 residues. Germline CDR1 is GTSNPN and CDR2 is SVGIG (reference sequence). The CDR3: CAWTEGGNQPQHF. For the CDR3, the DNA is TGTGCCTGGACCGAGGGAGGGAATCAGCCCCAGCATTTT.

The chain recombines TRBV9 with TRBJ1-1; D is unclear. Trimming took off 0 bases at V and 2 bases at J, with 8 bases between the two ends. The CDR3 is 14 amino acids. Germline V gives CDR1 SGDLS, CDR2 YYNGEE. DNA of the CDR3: TGTGCCAGCAGCGTAGTAGCAGATAACACTGAAGCTTTCTTT. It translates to CASSVVADNTEAFF.

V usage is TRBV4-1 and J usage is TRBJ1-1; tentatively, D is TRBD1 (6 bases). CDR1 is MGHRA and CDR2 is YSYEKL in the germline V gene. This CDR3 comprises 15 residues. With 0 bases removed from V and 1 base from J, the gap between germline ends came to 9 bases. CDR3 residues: CASSQEGRGNTEAFF. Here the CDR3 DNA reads TGCGCCAGCAGCCAAGAAGGCAGGGGGAACACTGAAGCTTTCTTT.

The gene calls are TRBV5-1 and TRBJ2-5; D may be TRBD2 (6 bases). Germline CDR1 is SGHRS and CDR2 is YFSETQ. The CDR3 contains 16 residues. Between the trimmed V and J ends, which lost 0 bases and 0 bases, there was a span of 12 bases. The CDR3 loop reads CASSLEGLPYQETQYF. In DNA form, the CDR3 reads TGCGCCAGCAGCTTGGAGGGACTCCCTTACCAAGAGACCCAGTACTTC.

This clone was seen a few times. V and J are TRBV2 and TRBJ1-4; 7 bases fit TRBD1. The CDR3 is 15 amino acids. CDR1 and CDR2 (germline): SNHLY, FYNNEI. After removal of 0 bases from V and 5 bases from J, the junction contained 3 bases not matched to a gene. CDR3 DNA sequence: TGTGCCAGCAGTGAAGCAAGGGGGCGAAATGAAAAACTGTTTTTT. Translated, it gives CASSEARGRNEKLFF. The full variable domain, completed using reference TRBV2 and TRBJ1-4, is EPEVTQTPSHQVTQMGQEVILRCVPISNHLYFYWYRQILGQKVEFLVSFYNNEISEKSEIFDDQFSVERPDGSNFTLKIRSTKLEDSAMYFCASSEARGRNEKLFFGSGTQLSVL.

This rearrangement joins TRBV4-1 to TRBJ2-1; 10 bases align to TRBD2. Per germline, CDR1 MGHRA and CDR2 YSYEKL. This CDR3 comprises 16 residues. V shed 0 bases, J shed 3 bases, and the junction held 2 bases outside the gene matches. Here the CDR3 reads CASSQDRTSGYNEQFF. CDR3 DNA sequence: TGCGCCAGCAGCCAAGATCGGACTAGCGGCTACAATGAGCAGTTCTTC.

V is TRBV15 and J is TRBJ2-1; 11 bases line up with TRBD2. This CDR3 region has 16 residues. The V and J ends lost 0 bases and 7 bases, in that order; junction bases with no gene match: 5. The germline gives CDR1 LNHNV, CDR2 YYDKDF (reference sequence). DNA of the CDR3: TGTGCCACCAGCAGAGACGGTAGCGGGGGGGCGAATGAGCAGTTCTTC. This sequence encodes CATSRDGSGGANEQFF.

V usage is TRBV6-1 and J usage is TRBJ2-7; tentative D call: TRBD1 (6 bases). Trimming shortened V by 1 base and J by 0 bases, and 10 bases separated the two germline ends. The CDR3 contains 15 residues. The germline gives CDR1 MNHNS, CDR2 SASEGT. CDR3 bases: TGTGCCAGCAGTGAAGTGTTGGACAGCTCCTACGAGCAGTACTTC. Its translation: CASSEVLDSSYEQYF.